Listed below are T cell receptor beta chains from one sample, sequenced in a study of T cell responses to AZD1222 COVID-19 vaccine. Here immunoSEQ multiplex PCR was the method, and the copy in TCRdb shows in-frame clones only, minus some. Of about 84,000 clones in the sample, approximately 90% were seen once. Material: peripheral blood, obtained on day 0 of AZD1222 vaccination. All receptors derive from an adult in good health. CDR3s include the opening cysteine and the closing phenylalanine or tryptophan. A D gene is named only where the DNA matches it firmly. The size field is filled for only some rows; it gives once, few, many or a size class.

>.|TRBJ1-5|TRBV19|TRBD1|17
TGTGCCAGTAGTACCCCGGGACAGGCAAGTGGTTATGGGCCCCAGCATTTT
CASSTPGQASGYGPQHF
>.|TRBJ1-6|TRBV3-1/TRBV3-2|.|14
TGTGCCAGCAGCCAAGACAGGGAAGTCTCACCCCTCCACTTT
CASSQDREVSPLHF
>.|TRBJ2-1|TRBV5-8|.|17
TGTGCCAGCAGCTCCCCCATAAGTCTGAGCTCCTACAATGAGCAGTTCTTC
CASSSPISLSSYNEQFF
>.|TRBJ1-2|TRBV14|.|16
TGTGCCAGCAGTCCATCGGCAGGGGCCATTAACTATGGCTACACCTTC
CASSPSAGAINYGYTF
>.|TRBJ1-6|TRBV14|.|14
TGTGCCAGCAGCCAAGGTTTACAGAATTCACCCCTCCACTTT
CASSQGLQNSPLHF
>.|TRBJ2-3|TRBV25-1|.|12
TGTGCCAGCAAGGAGTCGGCAGATACGCAGTATTTT
CASKESADTQYF
>.|TRBJ2-7|TRBV7-2|TRBD2|14
TGTGCCAGCGGCTTAGCGGGAGTGAGAGTGGAGCAGTACTTC
CASGLAGVRVEQYF
>.|TRBJ2-2|TRBV7-8|.|15
TGTGCCAGCAGCCTACAGGGAGCGAACACCGGGGAGCTGTTTTTT
CASSLQGANTGELFF
>once|TRBJ1-2|TRBV7-8|.|16
TGTGCCAGCAGCGCTTTGGAACGGGCCCTCAACTATGGCTACACCTTC
CASSALERALNYGYTF
>.|TRBJ1-1|TRBV14|.|14
TGTGCCAGCAGCCGGGCGGGGTTGAACACTGAAGCTTTCTTT
CASSRAGLNTEAFF
>.|TRBJ2-3|TRBV10-3|TRBD2|14
TGTGCCATCAGCGCTAGCGGGCGCACAGATACGCAGTATTTT
CAISASGRTDTQYF
>few|TRBJ2-2|TRBV19|.|12
TGTGCCAGTAAAGGGAACACCGGGGAGCTGTTTTTT
CASKGNTGELFF
>.|TRBJ1-1|TRBV7-2|.|15
TGTGCCAGCAGCTTCCTCGCGGGGGGTAACACTGAAGCTTTCTTT
CASSFLAGGNTEAFF
>.|TRBJ2-2|TRBV30|.|12
TGTGCCTGGTCACTTAACACCGGGGAGCTGTTTTTT
CAWSLNTGELFF
>.|TRBJ2-1|TRBV6-2/TRBV6-3|.|13
TGTGCCAGCAGTTCGAGCTCCTACAATGAGCAGTTCTTC
CASSSSSYNEQFF